This entry concerns a single T cell receptor (beta chain). Its target is unknown. The record originates from a study of cytomegalovirus exposure and HLA in healthy donors. For the study at large: Early release data held 75 million to 90 million unique TCRs from HLA-typed donors.

The PCR was carried out with 60 Vbeta primers and 13 Jbeta primers. Generated by immunoSEQ multiplex PCR, the TCRdb table keeps only in-frame clones and is missing some. Recorded for this sample: about 140,000 clones. CDR1 is SEHNR, CDR2 FQNEAQ, per germline (reference sequence). The CDR3 is 15 residues long. Trimming at V came to 5 bases and at J to 0 bases, leaving 3 bases not matched to a gene. Study-wide findings and caveats: The authors later linked a missense DCLRE1C variant to TCR beta V- and J-gene trimming. Published work reported that the classifier diagnosed cytomegalovirus status with high specificity and sensitivity. Most TCR sequences proved rare, with some public TCRs found in many donors.

This chain connects TRBV7-9 to TRBJ1-4, with TRBD1 identical over 7 bases. This clonotype originated in a woman aged 18-29 years in good health and CMV-seronegative. Sequencing was carried out using PBMCs. The CDR3 sequence is CASSQGEATNEKLFF. The CDR3 DNA is TGTGCCAGCAGCCAGGGGGAGGCAACTAATGAAAAACTGTTTTTT.